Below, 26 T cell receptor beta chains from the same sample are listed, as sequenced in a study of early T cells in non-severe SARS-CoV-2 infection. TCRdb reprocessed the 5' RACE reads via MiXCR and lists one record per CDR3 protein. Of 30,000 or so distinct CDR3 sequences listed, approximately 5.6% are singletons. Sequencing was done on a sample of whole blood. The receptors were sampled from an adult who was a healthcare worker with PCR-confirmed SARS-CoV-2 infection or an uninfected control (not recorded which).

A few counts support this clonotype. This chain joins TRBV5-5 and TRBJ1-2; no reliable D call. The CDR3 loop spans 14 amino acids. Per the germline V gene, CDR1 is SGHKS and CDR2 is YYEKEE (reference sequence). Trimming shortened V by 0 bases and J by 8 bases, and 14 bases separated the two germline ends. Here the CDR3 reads CASSLEWQTLGYTF. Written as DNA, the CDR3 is TGTGCCAGCAGCTTGGAATGGCAGACGCTAGGCTACACCTTC.

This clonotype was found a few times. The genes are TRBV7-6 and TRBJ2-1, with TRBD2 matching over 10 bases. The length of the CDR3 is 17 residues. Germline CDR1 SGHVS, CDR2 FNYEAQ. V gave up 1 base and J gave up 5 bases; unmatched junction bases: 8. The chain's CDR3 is CASSLDWPTSGHNEQFF. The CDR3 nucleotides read TGTGCCAGCAGCTTAGACTGGCCGACTAGCGGGCACAATGAGCAGTTCTTC.

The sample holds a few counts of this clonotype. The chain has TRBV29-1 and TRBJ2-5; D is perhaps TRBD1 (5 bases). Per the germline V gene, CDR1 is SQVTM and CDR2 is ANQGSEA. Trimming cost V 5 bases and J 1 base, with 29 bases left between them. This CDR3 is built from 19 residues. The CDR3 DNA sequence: TGCAGCGTTCTCTACTTACAGGAAACCTTAAGCCCCACCCAAGAGACCCAGTACTTC. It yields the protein CSVLYLQETLSPTQETQYF.

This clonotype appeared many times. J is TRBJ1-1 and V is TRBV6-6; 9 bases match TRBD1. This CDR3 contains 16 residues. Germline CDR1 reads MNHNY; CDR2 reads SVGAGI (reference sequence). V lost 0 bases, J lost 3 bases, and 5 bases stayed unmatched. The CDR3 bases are TGTGCCAGCAGTTACTCTGGGACAGGGCGGTACACTGAAGCTTTCTTT. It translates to CASSYSGTGRYTEAFF.

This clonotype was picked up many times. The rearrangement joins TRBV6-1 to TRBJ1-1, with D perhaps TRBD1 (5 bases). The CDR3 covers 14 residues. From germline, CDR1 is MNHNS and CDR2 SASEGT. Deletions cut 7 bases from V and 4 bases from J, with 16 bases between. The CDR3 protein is CASTLGGGTTEAFF. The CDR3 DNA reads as TGTGCCAGCACCCTCGGAGGAGGGACCACTGAAGCTTTCTTT.

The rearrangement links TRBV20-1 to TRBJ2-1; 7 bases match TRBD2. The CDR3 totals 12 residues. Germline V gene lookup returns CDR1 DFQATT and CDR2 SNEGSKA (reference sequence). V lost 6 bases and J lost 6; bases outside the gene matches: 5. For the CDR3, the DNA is TGCAGTGCGGGGCGGGAGATCAATGAGCAGTTCTTC. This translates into CSAGREINEQFF.

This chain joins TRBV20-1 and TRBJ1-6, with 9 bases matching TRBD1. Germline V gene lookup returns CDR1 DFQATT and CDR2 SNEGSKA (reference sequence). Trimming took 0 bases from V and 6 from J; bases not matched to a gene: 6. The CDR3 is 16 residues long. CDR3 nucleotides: TGCAGTGCTAGAGACTCTACAGGGGGCGTTAATTCACCCCTCCACTTT. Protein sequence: CSARDSTGGVNSPLHF.

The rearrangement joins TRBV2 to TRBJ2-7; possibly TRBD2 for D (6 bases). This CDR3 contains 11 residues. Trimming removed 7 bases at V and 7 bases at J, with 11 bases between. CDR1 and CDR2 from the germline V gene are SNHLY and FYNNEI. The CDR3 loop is CASTPGEEQYF. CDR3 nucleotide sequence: TGTGCCAGCACCCCGGGGGAGGAGCAGTACTTC.

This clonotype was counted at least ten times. The CDR3 DNA sequence: TGTGCCAGCAGCGTAGGATCCGGGCCAGAATACGAGCAGTACTTC. It translates to CASSVGSGPEYEQYF. The chain carries TRBV9 and TRBJ2-7; D unclear. This CDR3 has 15 amino acids. V lost 0 bases and J 4 bases, leaving 14 bases between the germline ends. CDR1 and CDR2 (germline): SGDLS, YYNGEE.

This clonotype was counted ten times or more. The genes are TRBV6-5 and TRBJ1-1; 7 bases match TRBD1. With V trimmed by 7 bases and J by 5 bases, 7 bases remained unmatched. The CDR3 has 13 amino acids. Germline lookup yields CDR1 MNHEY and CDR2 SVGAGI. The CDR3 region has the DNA TGTGCCAGCAATCGACAGGGTACGACTGAAGCTTTCTTT. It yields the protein CASNRQGTTEAFF.

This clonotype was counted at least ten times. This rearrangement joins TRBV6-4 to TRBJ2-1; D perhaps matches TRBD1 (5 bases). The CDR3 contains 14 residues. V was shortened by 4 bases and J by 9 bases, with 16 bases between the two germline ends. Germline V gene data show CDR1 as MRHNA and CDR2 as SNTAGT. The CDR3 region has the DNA TGTGCCAGCAGTGTCTGGCAGGGTTCGAGTGAGCAGTTCTTC. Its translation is CASSVWQGSSEQFF.

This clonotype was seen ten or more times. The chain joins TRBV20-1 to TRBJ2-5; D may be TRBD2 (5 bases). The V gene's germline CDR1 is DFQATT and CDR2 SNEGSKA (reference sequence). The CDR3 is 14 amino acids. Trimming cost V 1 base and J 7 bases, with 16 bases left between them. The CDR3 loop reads CSARAPLASGTQYF. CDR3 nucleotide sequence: TGCAGTGCTAGAGCCCCCCTAGCAAGCGGGACCCAGTACTTC.

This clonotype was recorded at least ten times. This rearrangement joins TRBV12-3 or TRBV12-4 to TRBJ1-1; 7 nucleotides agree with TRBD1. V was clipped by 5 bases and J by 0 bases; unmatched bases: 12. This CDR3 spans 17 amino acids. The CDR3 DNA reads TGTGCCAGCAGTCACAGGGGTTATCGGGATATGAACACTGAAGCTTTCTTT. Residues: CASSHRGYRDMNTEAFF.

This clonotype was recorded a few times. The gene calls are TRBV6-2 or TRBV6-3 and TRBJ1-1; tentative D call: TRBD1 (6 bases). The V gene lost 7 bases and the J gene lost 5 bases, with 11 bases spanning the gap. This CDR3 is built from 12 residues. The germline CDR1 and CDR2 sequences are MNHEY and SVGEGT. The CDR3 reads CASKEQGTEAFF. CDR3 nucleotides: TGTGCCAGCAAAGAACAGGGAACTGAAGCTTTCTTT.

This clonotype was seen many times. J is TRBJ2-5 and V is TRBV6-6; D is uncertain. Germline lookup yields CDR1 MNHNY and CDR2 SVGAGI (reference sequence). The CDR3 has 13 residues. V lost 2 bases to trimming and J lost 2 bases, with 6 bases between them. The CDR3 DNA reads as TGTGCCAGCAGTTACCGTTCGCAAGAGACCCAGTACTTC. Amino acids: CASSYRSQETQYF.

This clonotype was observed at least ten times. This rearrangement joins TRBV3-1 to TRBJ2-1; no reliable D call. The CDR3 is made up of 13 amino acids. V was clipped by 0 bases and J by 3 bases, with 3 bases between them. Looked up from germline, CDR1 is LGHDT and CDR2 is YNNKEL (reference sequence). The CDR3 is CASSQDYYNEQFF. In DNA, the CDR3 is TGTGCCAGCAGCCAAGATTACTACAATGAGCAGTTCTTC.

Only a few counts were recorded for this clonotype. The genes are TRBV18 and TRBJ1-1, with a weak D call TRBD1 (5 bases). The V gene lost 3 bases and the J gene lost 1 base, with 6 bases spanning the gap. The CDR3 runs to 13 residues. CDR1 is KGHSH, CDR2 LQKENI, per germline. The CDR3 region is CASSPTANTEAFF. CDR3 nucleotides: TGTGCCAGCTCACCGACAGCGAACACTGAAGCTTTCTTT.

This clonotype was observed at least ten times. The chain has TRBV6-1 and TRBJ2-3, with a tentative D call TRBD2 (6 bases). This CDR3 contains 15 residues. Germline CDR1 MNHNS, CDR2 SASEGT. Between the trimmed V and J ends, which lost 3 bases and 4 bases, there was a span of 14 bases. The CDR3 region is CASSELGGVPDTQYF. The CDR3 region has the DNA TGTGCCAGCAGTGAGTTAGGAGGGGTCCCAGATACGCAGTATTTT.

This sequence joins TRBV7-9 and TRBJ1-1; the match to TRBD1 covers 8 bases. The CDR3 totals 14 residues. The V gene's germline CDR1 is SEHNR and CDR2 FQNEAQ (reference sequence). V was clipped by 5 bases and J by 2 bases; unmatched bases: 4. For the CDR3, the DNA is TGTGCCAGCAGCCACCAGGGGGCCAACACTGAAGCTTTCTTT. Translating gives CASSHQGANTEAFF. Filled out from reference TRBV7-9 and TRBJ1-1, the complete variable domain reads DTGVSQNPRHKITKRGQNVTFRCDPISEHNRLYWYRQTLGQGPEFLTYFQNEAQLEKSRLLSDRFSAERPKGSFSTLEIQRTEQGDSAMYLCASSHQGANTEAFFGQGTRLTVV.

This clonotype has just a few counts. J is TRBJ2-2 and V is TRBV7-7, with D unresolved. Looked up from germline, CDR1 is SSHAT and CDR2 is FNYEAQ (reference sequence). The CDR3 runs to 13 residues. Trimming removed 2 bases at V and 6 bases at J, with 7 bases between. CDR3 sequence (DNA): TGTGCCAGCAGCTTACTAAGGGCCGGGGAGCTGTTTTTT. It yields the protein CASSLLRAGELFF.

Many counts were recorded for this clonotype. The CDR3 DNA sequence: TGTGCCAGCAGCTTATCCGCGGGACAGGGGACCGAGCAGTACTTC. Protein product: CASSLSAGQGTEQYF. The genes are TRBV7-3 and TRBJ2-7, with 10 bases aligning to TRBD1. The CDR3 is 15 residues long. Per the germline V gene, CDR1 is SGHTA and CDR2 is FQGTGA. With V trimmed by 2 bases and J by 6 bases, 7 bases remained unmatched.

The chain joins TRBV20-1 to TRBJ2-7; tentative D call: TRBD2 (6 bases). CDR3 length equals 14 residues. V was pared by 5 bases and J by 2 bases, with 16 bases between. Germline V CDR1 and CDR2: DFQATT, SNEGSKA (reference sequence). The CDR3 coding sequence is TGCAGTGCTCTCAATCCTAGCGCTACCTACGAGCAGTACTTC. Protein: CSALNPSATYEQYF.

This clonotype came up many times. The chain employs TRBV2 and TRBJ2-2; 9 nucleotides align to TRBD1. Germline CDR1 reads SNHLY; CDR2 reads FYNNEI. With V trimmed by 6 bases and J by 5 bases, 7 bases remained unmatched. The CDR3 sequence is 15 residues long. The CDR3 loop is CASRNRGQWTGELFF. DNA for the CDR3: TGTGCCAGCAGAAACAGGGGGCAGTGGACCGGGGAGCTGTTTTTT.

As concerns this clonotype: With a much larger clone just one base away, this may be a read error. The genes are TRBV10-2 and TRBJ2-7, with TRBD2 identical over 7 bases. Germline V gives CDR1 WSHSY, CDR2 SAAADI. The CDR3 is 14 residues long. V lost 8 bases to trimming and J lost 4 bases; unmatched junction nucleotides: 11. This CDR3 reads CASLGGTINYEQYF. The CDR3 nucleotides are TGCGCCAGCCTGGGTGGGACTATAAATTACGAGCAGTACTTC.

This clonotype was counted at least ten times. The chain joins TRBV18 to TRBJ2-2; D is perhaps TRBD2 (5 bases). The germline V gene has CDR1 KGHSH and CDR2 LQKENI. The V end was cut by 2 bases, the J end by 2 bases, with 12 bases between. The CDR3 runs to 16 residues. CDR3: CASSPGLAGNTGELFF. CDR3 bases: TGTGCCAGCTCACCAGGGCTAGCAGGAAACACCGGGGAGCTGTTTTTT. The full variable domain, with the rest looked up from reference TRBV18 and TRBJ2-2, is NAGVMQNPRHLVRRRGQEARLRCSPMKGHSHVYWYRQLPEEGLKFMVYLQKENIIDESGMPKERFSAEFPKEGPSILRIQQVVRGDSAAYFCASSPGLAGNTGELFFGEGSRLTVL.

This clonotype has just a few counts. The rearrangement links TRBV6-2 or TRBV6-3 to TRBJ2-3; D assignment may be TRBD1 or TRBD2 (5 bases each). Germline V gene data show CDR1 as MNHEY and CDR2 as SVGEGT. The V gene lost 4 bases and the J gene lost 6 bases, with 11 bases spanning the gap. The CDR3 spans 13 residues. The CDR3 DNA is TGTGCCAGCAGTTTCTCGGGACGGGATACGCAGTATTTT. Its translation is CASSFSGRDTQYF.